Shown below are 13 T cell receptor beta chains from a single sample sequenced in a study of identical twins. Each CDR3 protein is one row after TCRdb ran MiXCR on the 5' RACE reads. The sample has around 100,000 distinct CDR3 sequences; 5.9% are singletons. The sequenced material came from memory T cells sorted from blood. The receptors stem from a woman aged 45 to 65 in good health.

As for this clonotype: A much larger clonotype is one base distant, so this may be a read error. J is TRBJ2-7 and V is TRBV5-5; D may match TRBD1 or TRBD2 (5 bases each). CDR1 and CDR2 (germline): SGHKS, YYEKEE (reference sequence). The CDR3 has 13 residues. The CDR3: CASSFHIRDDQYF. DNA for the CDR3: TGTGCCAGCAGCTTTCATATACGGGACGATCAGTACTTC. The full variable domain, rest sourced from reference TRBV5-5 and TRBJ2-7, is DAGVTQSPTHLIKTRGQQVTLRCSPISGHKSVSWYQQVLGQGPQFIFQYYEKEERGRGNFPDRFSARQFPNYSSELNVNALLLGDSALYLCASSFHIRDDQYFGPGTRLTVT.

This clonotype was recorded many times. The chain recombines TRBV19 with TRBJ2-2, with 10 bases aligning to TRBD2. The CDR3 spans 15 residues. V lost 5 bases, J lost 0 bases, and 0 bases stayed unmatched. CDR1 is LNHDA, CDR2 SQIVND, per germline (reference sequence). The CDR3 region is CASSLAGANTGELFF. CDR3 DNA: TGTGCCAGTAGTCTAGCGGGGGCGAACACCGGGGAGCTGTTTTTT.

The DNA of the CDR3 is TGCAGTGCTAGCGCAGGGTTGGATTCACCCCTCCACTTT. Translated, it gives CSASAGLDSPLHF. The chain links TRBV20-1 to TRBJ1-6; a weak D match, TRBD1 (5 bases). The CDR3 runs 13 residues. Germline V lookup: CDR1 DFQATT, CDR2 SNEGSKA (reference sequence). V gave up 3 bases and J gave up 8 bases, with 11 bases separating them.

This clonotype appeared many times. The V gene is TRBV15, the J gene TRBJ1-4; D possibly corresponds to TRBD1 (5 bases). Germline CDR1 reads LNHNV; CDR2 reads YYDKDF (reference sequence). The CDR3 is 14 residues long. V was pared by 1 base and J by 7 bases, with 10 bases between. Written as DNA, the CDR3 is TGTGCCACCAGCAGAGGGGACGTTATTGAAAAACTGTTTTTT. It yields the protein CATSRGDVIEKLFF.

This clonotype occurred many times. DNA for the CDR3: TGTGCCAGCGAAATAGGGACCGGGGAGCTGTTTTTT. Its translation is CASEIGTGELFF. V gene TRBV6-6 combines with J gene TRBJ2-2; the D is unclear. V lost 8 bases and J 5 bases, leaving 9 bases between the germline ends. The CDR3 has 12 amino acids. Germline V gene lookup returns CDR1 MNHNY and CDR2 SVGAGI (reference sequence).

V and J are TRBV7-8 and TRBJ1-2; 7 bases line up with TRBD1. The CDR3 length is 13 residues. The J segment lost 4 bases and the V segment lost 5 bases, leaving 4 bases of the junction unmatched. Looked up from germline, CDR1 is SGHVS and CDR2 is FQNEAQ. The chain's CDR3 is CASSVDRAYGYTF. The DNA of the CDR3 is TGTGCCAGCAGCGTCGACAGGGCCTATGGCTACACCTTC.

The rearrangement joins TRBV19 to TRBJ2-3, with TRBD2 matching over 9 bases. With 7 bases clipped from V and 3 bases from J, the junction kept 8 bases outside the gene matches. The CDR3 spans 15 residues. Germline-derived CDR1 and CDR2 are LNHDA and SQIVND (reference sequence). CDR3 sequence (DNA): TGTGCCAGTAAAAATAGCGGGAGTGGGACAGATACGCAGTATTTT. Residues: CASKNSGSGTDTQYF.

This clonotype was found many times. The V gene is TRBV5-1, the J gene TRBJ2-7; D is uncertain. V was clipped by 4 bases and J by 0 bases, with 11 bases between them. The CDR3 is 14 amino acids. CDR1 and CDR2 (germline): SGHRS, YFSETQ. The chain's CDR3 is CASSVLTGSYEQYF. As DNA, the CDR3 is TGCGCCAGCAGCGTACTGACTGGCTCCTACGAGCAGTACTTC.

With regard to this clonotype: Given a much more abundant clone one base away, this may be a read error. For the CDR3, the DNA is TGTGCCAGCAGCAATGGGGCCCAAGAGACCCAGTACTTC. Translation: CASSNGAQETQYF. This chain connects TRBV7-3 to TRBJ2-5, with D maybe TRBD1 (5 bases). The CDR3 has 13 residues. Germline CDR1 SGHTA, CDR2 FQGTGA. V dropped 5 bases and J dropped 1 base, with 8 bases sitting between them. Supplemented by reference TRBV7-3 and TRBJ2-5, the full variable domain reads GAGVSQTPSNKVTEKGKYVELRCDPISGHTALYWYRQSLGQGPEFLIYFQGTGAADDSGLPNDRFFAVRPEGSVSTLKIQRTERGDSAVYLCASSNGAQETQYFGPGTRLLVL.

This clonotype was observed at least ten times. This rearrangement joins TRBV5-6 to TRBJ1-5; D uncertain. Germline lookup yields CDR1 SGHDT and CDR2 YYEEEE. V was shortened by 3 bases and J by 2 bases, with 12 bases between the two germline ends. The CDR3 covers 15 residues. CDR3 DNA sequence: TGTGCCAGCAGCTCTGTCGGAGGAGGCAATCAGCCCCAGCATTTT. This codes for CASSSVGGGNQPQHF.

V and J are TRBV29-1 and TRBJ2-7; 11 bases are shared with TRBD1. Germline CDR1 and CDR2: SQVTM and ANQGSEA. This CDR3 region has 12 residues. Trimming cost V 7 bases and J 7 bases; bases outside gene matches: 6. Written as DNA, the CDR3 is TGCAGCGGATCGGACAGGGGGCGTGAGCAGTACTTC. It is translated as CSGSDRGREQYF.

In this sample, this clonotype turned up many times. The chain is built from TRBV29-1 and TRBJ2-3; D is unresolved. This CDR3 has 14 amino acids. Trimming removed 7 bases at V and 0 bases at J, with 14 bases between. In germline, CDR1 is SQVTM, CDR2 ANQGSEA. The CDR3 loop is CSGALGPSTDTQYF. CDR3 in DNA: TGCAGCGGGGCTCTAGGCCCTAGCACAGATACGCAGTATTTT.

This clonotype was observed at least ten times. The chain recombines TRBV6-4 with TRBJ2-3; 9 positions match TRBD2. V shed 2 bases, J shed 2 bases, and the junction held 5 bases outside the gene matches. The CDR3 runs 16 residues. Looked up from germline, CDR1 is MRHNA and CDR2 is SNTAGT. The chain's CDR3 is CASSDRAGGHTDTQYF. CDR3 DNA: TGTGCCAGCAGTGACCGAGCGGGAGGTCACACAGATACGCAGTATTTT.